This is a list of T cell receptor beta chains from one sample in a study of Ad26.COV2.S vaccination and SARS-CoV-2 variants. Libraries were prepared by immunoSEQ multiplex PCR; TCRdb keeps only in-frame clonotypes and omits some of them. The sample includes more than 300,000 clones, around four fifths seen only once; the top ten take roughly 2%. The sequences come from peripheral blood, collected in a trial of Ad26.COV2.S vaccine versus placebo. Receptors were obtained from a person aged 18-60 years who received the Ad26.COV2.S COVID-19 vaccine or a placebo. CDR3s include the opening cysteine and the closing phenylalanine or tryptophan. A D gene is named only where the DNA matches it firmly. A clone size is listed for some rows: how often the clone was seen (once, few, many), or a class if it is expanded.

once	TRBV5-4	TRBJ2-7	TRBD2	14	TGTGCCAGCAGCTTCAGCGGGGTCTCCTACGAGCAGTACTTC	CASSFSGVSYEQYF
-	TRBV13	TRBJ1-2	TRBD1	16	TGTGCCAGCAGCTTAGGGATAGGGGGCGCGGGCTATGGCTACACCTTC	CASSLGIGGAGYGYTF
-	TRBV7-9	TRBJ2-1	-	13	TGTGCCAGCAGTAGCGTTTCCTACAATGAGCAGTTCTTC	CASSSVSYNEQFF
-	TRBV27	TRBJ2-7	TRBD1	16	TGTGCCAGCAGTTCATGGACAGGCTTAATCTCCTACGAGCAGTACTTC	CASSSWTGLISYEQYF
once	TRBV18	TRBJ2-5	-	15	TGTGCCAGCTCACCACCAAGCAGTTATGTAGAGACCCAGTACTTC	CASSPPSSYVETQYF
-	TRBV4-1	TRBJ2-3	-	15	TGCGCCAGCAGCCAAGGTGCCGGGGGCACAGATACGCAGTATTTT	CASSQGAGGTDTQYF
few	TRBV14	TRBJ2-2	-	13	TGTGCCAGCAGACAGGGGAACACCGGGGAGCTGTTTTTT	CASRQGNTGELFF
-	TRBV6-5	TRBJ2-5	TRBD2	13	TGTGCCAGCAAAGCGGGGGGTCAAGAGACCCAGTACTTC	CASKAGGQETQYF
-	TRBV7-6	TRBJ2-5	TRBD1	16	TGTGCCAGCAGCTTAGTGGCAGGAGCAGGGGGAGAGACCCAGTACTTC	CASSLVAGAGGETQYF
few	TRBV6-5	TRBJ2-2	-	12	TGTGCCAGCAGTTTATCGGGCGGGGAGCTGTTTTTT	CASSLSGGELFF
-	TRBV11-3	TRBJ2-6	-	15	TGTGCCAGCACCGAGGGGATTTCCGGGGCCAACGTCCTGACTTTC	CASTEGISGANVLTF
-	TRBV10-3	TRBJ2-5	-	15	TGTGCCATCAGTGGGGAACCTTACTCCCAAGAGACCCAGTACTTC	CAISGEPYSQETQYF
-	TRBV5-1	TRBJ2-3	-	13	TGCGCCAGCAGCACCAGACAGACAGATACGCAGTATTTT	CASSTRQTDTQYF
-	TRBV5-5	TRBJ1-3	TRBD1	16	TGTGCCAGCAGCCGAGCTACAGGGGCCTCTGGAAACACCATATATTTT	CASSRATGASGNTIYF
-	TRBV9	TRBJ1-4	-	15	TGTGCCAGCAGCGTAGCAGGCGGGGGTGCTGAAAAACTGTTTTTT	CASSVAGGGAEKLFF
-	TRBV19	TRBJ2-7	-	14	TGTGCCAGTAGTATAGTAGGGAGTTCCGCCGAGCAGTACTTC	CASSIVGSSAEQYF
-	TRBV7-2	TRBJ2-1	TRBD2	16	TGTGCCAGCAGCTTAGGGGTCAAGGCGGGGGGCGATGAGCAGTTCTTC	CASSLGVKAGGDEQFF
-	TRBV10-3	TRBJ1-3	-	15	TGTGCCATCAGGGCAGCCCTACTCTCTGGAAACACCATATATTTT	CAIRAALLSGNTIYF
-	TRBV4-2	TRBJ2-5	-	12	TGTGCCAGCATCGATGAGAAGGGTACCCAGTACTTC	CASIDEKGTQYF
-	TRBV27	TRBJ2-7	TRBD1	14	TGTGCCAGCAGCCGGACAGGTGCGAGCTACGAGCAGTACTTC	CASSRTGASYEQYF
-	TRBV7-3	TRBJ2-2	-	14	TGTGCCAGCAGCTTAGGGGGTTACACCGGGGAGCTGTTTTTT	CASSLGGYTGELFF
-	TRBV5-4	TRBJ1-2	-	15	TGTGCCAGCAGTGCGGACAGACCGATTAACTATGGCTACACCTTC	CASSADRPINYGYTF
once	TRBV4-1	TRBJ2-7	TRBD2	15	TGCGCCAGCAGCCAAGATGTCGGGGGGGCGAAAGAGCAGTACTTC	CASSQDVGGAKEQYF
-	TRBV5-1	TRBJ1-1	-	14	TGCGCCAGCAGCTTGTCCGCCTCCGGGACTGAAGCTTTCTTT	CASSLSASGTEAFF
-	TRBV24-1	TRBJ2-3	-	15	TGTGCCACCAGTGATCAGGGACTTCGTACAGATACGCAGTATTTT	CATSDQGLRTDTQYF
-	TRBV11-1	TRBJ1-1	TRBD1	15	TGTGCCAGCAGCTCCCGGACAGGGGGGAACACTGAAGCTTTCTTT	CASSSRTGGNTEAFF
once	TRBV18	TRBJ2-3	TRBD1	16	TGTGCCAGCTCACCAAGGGGACAGGAGACCACAGATACGCAGTATTTT	CASSPRGQETTDTQYF
-	TRBV9	TRBJ2-7	TRBD1	14	TGTGCCAGCAGCCCGAGAGGGACAGGGGAAGAGCAGTACTTC	CASSPRGTGEEQYF
-	TRBV5-1	TRBJ1-3	-	16	TGCGCCAGCAGCTTGTCTGGGGCCGGGACTGGAAACACCATATATTTT	CASSLSGAGTGNTIYF
-	TRBV7-3	TRBJ1-1	-	15	TGTGCCAGCAGCTTATCTCCGGGGGCGATCACTGAAGCTTTCTTT	CASSLSPGAITEAFF
few	TRBV28	TRBJ1-5	-	15	TGTGCCAGCAGCCTAGTAACAGGTTTATATCAGCCCCAGCATTTT	CASSLVTGLYQPQHF
-	TRBV24-1	TRBJ1-2	-	14	TGTGCCACCAGTGATTGGCAGGGGTCCTACGGCTACACCTTC	CATSDWQGSYGYTF
few	TRBV5-1	TRBJ1-2	TRBD1	14	TGCGCCAGCAGGGAACCCAGGGGGCAGTATGGCTACACCTTC	CASREPRGQYGYTF
-	TRBV28	TRBJ2-3	TRBD1	16	TGTGCCAGCAACCCCCCGGGGGACAGGAGCACAGATACGCAGTATTTT	CASNPPGDRSTDTQYF
-	TRBV19	TRBJ2-1	TRBD2	15	TGTGCCAGTAGTAGTGCGGGGGGGCCCCACAATGAGCAGTTCTTC	CASSSAGGPHNEQFF
-	TRBV5-1	TRBJ2-5	-	13	TGCGCCAGCAGCCCAACCCCCCAAGAGACCCAGTACTTC	CASSPTPQETQYF
once	TRBV3-1/TRBV3-2	TRBJ2-1	-	14	TGTGCCAGCAGCCAAAATCCAGCCTACAATGAGCAGTTCTTC	CASSQNPAYNEQFF
-	TRBV28	TRBJ2-1	TRBD1	14	TGTGCCAGCATGGAAACAGGGGGATTCGATGAGCAGTTCTTC	CASMETGGFDEQFF
-	TRBV19	TRBJ2-2	TRBD2	18	TGTGCCAGCCTCTTCCCGGCCCGCGGGGGGGCGAACACCGGGGAGCTGTTTTTT	CASLFPARGGANTGELFF
-	TRBV5-1	TRBJ2-3	-	17	TGCGCCAGCAGCCAGAACAGCGTTACCACCGTCACAGATACGCAGTATTTT	CASSQNSVTTVTDTQYF
-	TRBV6-5	TRBJ1-1	TRBD1	15	TGTGCCAGCGCCAAATCGGACAGGGAGAACACTGAAGCTTTCTTT	CASAKSDRENTEAFF
-	TRBV19	TRBJ2-2	-	12	TGTGCCAGTAGCTCTTTCACCGGGGAGCTGTTTTTT	CASSSFTGELFF
-	TRBV12-2	TRBJ1-2	-	15	TGTGCAAGTCGCCCGCGACAGGGTGCCCCTCTAGGCGACACCTTC	CASRPRQGAPLGDTF
once	TRBV19	TRBJ2-7	TRBD1	15	TGTGCCAGTAGCACACCGGGACAGGGGGTCTACGAGCAGTACTTC	CASSTPGQGVYEQYF
-	TRBV3-1/TRBV3-2	TRBJ1-6	TRBD1	15	TGTGCCAGCAGCCAGACAGGGGCCTTAATTTCACCCCTCCACTTT	CASSQTGALISPLHF
-	TRBV5-1	TRBJ2-2	-	14	TGCGCCAGCAGTCGGGCGGAAAACACCGGGGAGCTGTTTTTT	CASSRAENTGELFF
-	TRBV5-1	TRBJ1-1	TRBD1	14	TGCGCCAGCAGCCAGGGACAGGTATACACTGAAGCTTTCTTT	CASSQGQVYTEAFF
-	TRBV2	TRBJ1-3	-	15	TGTGCCAGCAGTGAACTGTTGGGGGGTGGAAACACCATATATTTT	CASSELLGGGNTIYF
-	TRBV29-1	TRBJ2-3	-	14	TGCAGCGCTCGAGCGTATGGGGCTACAGATACGCAGTATTTT	CSARAYGATDTQYF
few	TRBV7-2	TRBJ2-3	-	14	TGTGCCAGCAGCTTAACGGGGAGCACAGATACGCAGTATTTT	CASSLTGSTDTQYF
-	TRBV5-1	TRBJ1-4	TRBD1	16	TGCGCCAGCAGCCCCGGGACAGGGGAGTTCGGAGAAAAACTGTTTTTT	CASSPGTGEFGEKLFF
-	TRBV7-8	TRBJ2-5	TRBD1	15	TGTGCCAGCAGCCAGACAGGGGCCACCGGGGAGACCCAGTACTTC	CASSQTGATGETQYF
-	TRBV19	TRBJ2-2	-	16	TGTGCCAGTAGTATTCTCGCAGGGGAAAGTGCCGGGGAGCTGTTTTTT	CASSILAGESAGELFF
-	TRBV7-9	TRBJ1-5	TRBD1	15	TGTGCCAGCAGCTTAACAGGGGGTTCAATTCAGCCCCAGCATTTT	CASSLTGGSIQPQHF
-	TRBV19	TRBJ2-3	TRBD1	13	TGTGCCAGTACCAGTGGACAGGAGGATACGCAGTATTTT	CASTSGQEDTQYF
-	TRBV28	TRBJ2-3	-	15	TGTGCCAGCAGTTTTAATGGTGTGGGCACAGATACGCAGTATTTT	CASSFNGVGTDTQYF
-	TRBV10-1	TRBJ2-5	-	14	TGCGCCAGCAGTGATCCCAAACGGGGAGAGACCCAGTACTTC	CASSDPKRGETQYF
-	TRBV19	TRBJ1-5	TRBD1	14	TGTGCCAGTAGGACAGGGTATAGCAATCAGCCCCAGCATTTT	CASRTGYSNQPQHF
-	TRBV11-3	TRBJ2-1	TRBD2	15	TGTGCCAGCAGCTTAACCGGGCTAGCGGGAGGAGAGCAGTTCTTC	CASSLTGLAGGEQFF
-	TRBV24-1	TRBJ1-4	-	16	TGTGCCACCAGTGACTCCCCGGCAGTCTTTAATGAAAAACTGTTTTTT	CATSDSPAVFNEKLFF